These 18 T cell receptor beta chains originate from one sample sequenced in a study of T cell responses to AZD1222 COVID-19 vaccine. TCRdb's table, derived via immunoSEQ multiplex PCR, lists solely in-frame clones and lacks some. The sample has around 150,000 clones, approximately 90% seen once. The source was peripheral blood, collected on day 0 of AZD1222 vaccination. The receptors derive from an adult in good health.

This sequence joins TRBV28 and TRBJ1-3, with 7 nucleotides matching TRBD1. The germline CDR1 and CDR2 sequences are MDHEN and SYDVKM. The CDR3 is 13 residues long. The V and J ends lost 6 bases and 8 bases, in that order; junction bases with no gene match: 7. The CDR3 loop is CASRWTGLDTIYF. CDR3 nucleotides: TGTGCCAGCAGGTGGACAGGACTTGACACCATATATTTT. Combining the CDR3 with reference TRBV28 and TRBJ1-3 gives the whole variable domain DVKVTQSSRYLVKRTGEKVFLECVQDMDHENMFWYRQDPGLGLRLIYFSYDVKMKEKGDIPEGYSVSREKKERFSLILESASTNQTSMYLCASRWTGLDTIYFGEGSWLTVV.

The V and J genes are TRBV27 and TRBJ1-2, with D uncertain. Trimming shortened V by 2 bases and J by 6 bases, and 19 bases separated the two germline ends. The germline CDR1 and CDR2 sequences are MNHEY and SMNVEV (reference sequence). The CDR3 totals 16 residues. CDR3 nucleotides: TGTGCCAGCAGTTTAAATTTCGCTGGCTCCGGGGATGGCTACACCTTC. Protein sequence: CASSLNFAGSGDGYTF.

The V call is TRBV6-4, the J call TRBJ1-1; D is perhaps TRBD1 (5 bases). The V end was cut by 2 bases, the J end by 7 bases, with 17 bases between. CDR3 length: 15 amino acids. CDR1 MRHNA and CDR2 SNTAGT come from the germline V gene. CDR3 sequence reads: CASSDQPTAGGEAFF. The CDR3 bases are TGTGCCAGCAGTGACCAACCCACAGCGGGGGGTGAAGCTTTCTTT.

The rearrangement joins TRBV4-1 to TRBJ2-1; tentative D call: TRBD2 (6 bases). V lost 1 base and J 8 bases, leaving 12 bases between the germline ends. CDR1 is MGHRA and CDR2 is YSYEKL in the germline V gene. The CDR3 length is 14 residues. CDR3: CASSQVTSNDEQFF. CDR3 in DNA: TGCGCCAGCAGCCAAGTGACTAGTAATGATGAGCAGTTCTTC.

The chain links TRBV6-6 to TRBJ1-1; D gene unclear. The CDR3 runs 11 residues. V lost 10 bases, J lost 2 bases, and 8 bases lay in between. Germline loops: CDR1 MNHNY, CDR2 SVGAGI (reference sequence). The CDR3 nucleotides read TGTGCCAACAGCGTTAACACTGAAGCTTTCTTT. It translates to CANSVNTEAFF.

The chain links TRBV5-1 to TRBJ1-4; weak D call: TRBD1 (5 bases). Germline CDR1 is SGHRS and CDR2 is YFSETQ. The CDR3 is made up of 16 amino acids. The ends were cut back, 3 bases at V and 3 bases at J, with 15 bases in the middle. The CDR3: CASSSGSGLPNEKLFF. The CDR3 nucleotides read TGCGCCAGCAGCTCCGGTTCAGGGCTGCCTAATGAAAAACTGTTTTTT.

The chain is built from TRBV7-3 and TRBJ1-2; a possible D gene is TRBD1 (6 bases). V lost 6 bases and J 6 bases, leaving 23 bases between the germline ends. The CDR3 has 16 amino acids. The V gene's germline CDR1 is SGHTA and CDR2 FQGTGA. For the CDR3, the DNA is TGTGCCAGCAGGTTAGGTCATTCTGCAGGGGATGATGGCTACACCTTC. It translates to CASRLGHSAGDDGYTF.

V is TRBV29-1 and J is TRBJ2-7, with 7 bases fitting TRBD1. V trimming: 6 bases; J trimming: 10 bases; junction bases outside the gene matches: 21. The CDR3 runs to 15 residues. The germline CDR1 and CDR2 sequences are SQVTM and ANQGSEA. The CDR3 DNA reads TGCAGCGTCGGACTGACCGGGGACAGTTTCGCTTCTCAGTACTTC. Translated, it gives CSVGLTGDSFASQYF.

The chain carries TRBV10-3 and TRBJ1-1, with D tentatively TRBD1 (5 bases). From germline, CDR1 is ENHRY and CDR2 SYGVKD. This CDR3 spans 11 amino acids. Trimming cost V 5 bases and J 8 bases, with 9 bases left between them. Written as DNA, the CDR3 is TGTGCCATCAGTAGAGGACAAGAAGCTTTCTTT. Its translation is CAISRGQEAFF.

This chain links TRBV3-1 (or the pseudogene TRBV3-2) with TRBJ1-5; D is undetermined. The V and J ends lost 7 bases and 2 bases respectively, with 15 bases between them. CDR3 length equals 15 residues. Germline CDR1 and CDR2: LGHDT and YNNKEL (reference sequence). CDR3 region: CASINGRRRNQPQHF. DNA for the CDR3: TGTGCCAGCATCAATGGGCGACGCCGCAATCAGCCCCAGCATTTT.

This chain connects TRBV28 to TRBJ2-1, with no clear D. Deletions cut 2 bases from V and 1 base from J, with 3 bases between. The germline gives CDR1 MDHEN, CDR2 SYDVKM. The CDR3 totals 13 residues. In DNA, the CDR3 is TGTGCCAGCAGTTTAGTATCCTACAATGAGCAGTTCTTC. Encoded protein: CASSLVSYNEQFF.

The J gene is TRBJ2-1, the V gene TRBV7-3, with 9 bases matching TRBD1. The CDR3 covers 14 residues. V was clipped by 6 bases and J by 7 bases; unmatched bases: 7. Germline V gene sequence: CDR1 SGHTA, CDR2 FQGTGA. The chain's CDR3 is CASRSGTGRNEQFF. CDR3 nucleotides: TGTGCCAGCAGATCCGGGACAGGGAGGAATGAGCAGTTCTTC.

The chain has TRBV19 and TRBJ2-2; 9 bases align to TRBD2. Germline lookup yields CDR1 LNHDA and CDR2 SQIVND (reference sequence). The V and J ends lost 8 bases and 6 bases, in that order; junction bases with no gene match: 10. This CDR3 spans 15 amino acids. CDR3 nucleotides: TGTGCCAGTCGCTGGAGTAGCGGGAGCTCCGGGGAGCTGTTTTTT. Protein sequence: CASRWSSGSSGELFF.

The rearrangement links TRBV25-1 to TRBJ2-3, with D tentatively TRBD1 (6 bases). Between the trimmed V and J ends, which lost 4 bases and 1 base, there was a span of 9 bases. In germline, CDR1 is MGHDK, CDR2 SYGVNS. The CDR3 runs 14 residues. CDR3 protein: CASSGWTGTDTQYF. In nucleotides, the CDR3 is TGTGCCAGCAGTGGTTGGACAGGCACAGATACGCAGTATTTT. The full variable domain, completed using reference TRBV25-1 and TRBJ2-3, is EADIYQTPRYLVIGTGKKITLECSQTMGHDKMYWYQQDPGMELHLIHYSYGVNSTEKGDLSSESTVSRIRTEHFPLTLESARPSHTSQYLCASSGWTGTDTQYFGPGTRLTVL.

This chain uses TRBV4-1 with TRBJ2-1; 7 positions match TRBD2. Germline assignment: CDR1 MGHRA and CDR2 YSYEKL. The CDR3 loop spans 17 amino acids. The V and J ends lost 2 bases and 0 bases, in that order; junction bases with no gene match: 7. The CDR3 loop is CASSQLWGGSSYNEQFF. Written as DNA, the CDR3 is TGCGCCAGCAGCCAACTTTGGGGGGGTAGCTCCTACAATGAGCAGTTCTTC.

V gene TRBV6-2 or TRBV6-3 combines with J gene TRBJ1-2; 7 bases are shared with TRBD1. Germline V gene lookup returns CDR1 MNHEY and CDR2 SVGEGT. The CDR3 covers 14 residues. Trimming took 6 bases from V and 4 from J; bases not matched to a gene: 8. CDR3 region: CASSDPGTAYGYTF. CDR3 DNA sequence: TGTGCCAGCAGCGACCCCGGGACAGCCTATGGCTACACCTTC.

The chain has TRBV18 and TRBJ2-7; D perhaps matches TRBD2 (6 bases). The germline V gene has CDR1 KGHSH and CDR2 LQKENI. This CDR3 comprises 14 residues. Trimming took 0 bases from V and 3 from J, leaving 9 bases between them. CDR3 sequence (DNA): TGTGCCAGCTCACCACCGGGGGGATTCTACGAGCAGTACTTC. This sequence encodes CASSPPGGFYEQYF.

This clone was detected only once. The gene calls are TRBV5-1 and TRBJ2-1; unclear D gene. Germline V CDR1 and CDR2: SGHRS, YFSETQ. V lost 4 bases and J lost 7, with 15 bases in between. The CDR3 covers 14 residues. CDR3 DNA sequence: TGCGCCAGCAGCCTATCCCAGGAGTCGAATGAGCAGTTCTTC. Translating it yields CASSLSQESNEQFF.